This note documents a single TCR beta chain sequence. Its antigen is unknown. V lost 6 bases, J lost 4 bases, and 2 bases stayed unmatched. The CDR3 runs 12 residues. CDR1 and CDR2 (germline): MDHEN, SYDVKM. Here immunoSEQ multiplex PCR was the method, and the copy in TCRdb shows in-frame clones only, minus some. The sample records 100,000 or so clones, about 90% being singletons. This record comes from a study of graft-versus-host responses after intestinal transplantation. General study points: Recipient bone marrow held GvH clones, some seen earlier in ileum or blood. Where graft-donor T cell macrochimerism was present, patients had high graft-versus-host to host-versus-graft clonal ratios in allografts.

This clonotype was obtained from a human donor who was the organ donor for an intestinal transplant. The source material was unstimulated CD4+ T cells sorted from spleen or lymph node cells, sampled before transplant. This sequence joins TRBV28 and TRBJ1-2; the match to TRBD1 covers 7 bases. This CDR3 is CASSQGVYGYTF. CDR3 coding DNA: TGTGCCAGCAGCCAGGGGGTCTATGGCTACACCTTC.